A single sample is the source of the 28 T cell receptor beta chains below, sequenced in a study of T cell responses to AZD1222 COVID-19 vaccine. The table came from immunoSEQ multiplex PCR; TCRdb's copy has only in-frame clones and leaves some out. The table has about 150,000 clones, around 90% seen once. The sequencing used peripheral blood, collected 28 days after the second AZD1222 dose. Receptors originate from an adult who received the AZD1222 COVID-19 vaccine.

In DNA, the CDR3 is TGCGCCAGCAGTTACTCGAGGGGGGACCTCCGAGGGGGCTACACCTTC. Protein sequence: CASSYSRGDLRGGYTF. This rearrangement joins TRBV5-1 to TRBJ1-2; D perhaps matches TRBD1 (6 bases). CDR1 SGHRS and CDR2 YFSETQ come from the germline V gene. Trimming shortened V by 5 bases and J by 8 bases, and 25 bases separated the two germline ends. CDR3 length equals 16 residues. The full variable domain, its missing parts supplied by reference TRBV5-1 and TRBJ1-2, is KAGVTQTPRYLIKTRGQQVTLSCSPISGHRSVSWYQQTPGQGLQFLFEYFSETQRNKGNFPGRFSGRQFSNSRSEMNVSTLELGDSALYLCASSYSRGDLRGGYTFGSGTRLTVV.

The chain couples TRBV18 to TRBJ2-1; no reliable D call. There are 15 residues in the CDR3. Germline CDR1 and CDR2: KGHSH and LQKENI. V was trimmed by 3 bases and J by 6 bases, leaving 15 bases between them. CDR3 bases: TGTGCCAGCTCACCGAACCTTAGACTCTCCAATGAGCAGTTCTTC. Its translation: CASSPNLRLSNEQFF.

This clone showed up just a few times. The chain couples TRBV7-6 to TRBJ1-2, with a tentative D call TRBD1 (6 bases). CDR3 length: 14 residues. Germline V gene lookup returns CDR1 SGHVS and CDR2 FNYEAQ. V dropped 0 bases and J dropped 6 bases, with 11 bases sitting between them. The CDR3 spells CASSLAPGAHGYTF. The CDR3 region has the DNA TGTGCCAGCAGCTTAGCGCCAGGGGCTCATGGCTACACCTTC.

This chain uses TRBV9 with TRBJ2-7, with 7 positions matching TRBD2. The CDR3 is made up of 15 amino acids. Germline V gene sequence: CDR1 SGDLS, CDR2 YYNGEE. Trimming cost V 2 bases and J 7 bases; bases outside gene matches: 12. The CDR3 loop reads CASSVSGTEVGEQYF. Written as DNA, the CDR3 is TGTGCCAGCAGCGTCAGCGGGACCGAGGTTGGGGAGCAGTACTTC.

The chain couples TRBV5-5 to TRBJ1-1; possibly TRBD1 for D (5 bases). This CDR3 region has 16 residues. Germline CDR1 is SGHKS and CDR2 is YYEKEE (reference sequence). Trimming pared 0 bases from V and 2 bases from J, leaving 14 bases between. DNA of the CDR3: TGTGCCAGCAGCTTGGCCCCAGGGTCGCTAAACACTGAAGCTTTCTTT. Its protein product is CASSLAPGSLNTEAFF.

For the CDR3, the DNA is TGTGCCATCACCCGGGGACAGGGGGCGAATGAAGCTTTCTTT. It translates to CAITRGQGANEAFF. This rearrangement joins TRBV10-3 to TRBJ1-1; 12 positions match TRBD1. The junction had 7 bases not matched to a gene; V was cut back by 7 bases and J by 7 bases. The CDR3 is 14 amino acids. Germline V lookup: CDR1 ENHRY, CDR2 SYGVKD.

This clone was seen once. V gene TRBV7-8 combines with J gene TRBJ2-2; TRBD2 matches at 10 bases. Trimming took 5 bases from V and 7 from J; bases not matched to a gene: 10. The CDR3 is 16 amino acids. Looked up from germline, CDR1 is SGHVS and CDR2 is FQNEAQ. DNA for the CDR3: TGTGCCAGCAGCCTCCTTAGCGGGAGGAGGTTCGGGGAGCTGTTTTTT. Residues: CASSLLSGRRFGELFF.

V usage is TRBV7-9 and J usage is TRBJ1-1; tentatively, D is TRBD1 (6 bases). The V gene lost 2 bases and the J gene lost 10 bases, with 11 bases spanning the gap. The CDR3 length is 12 residues. From germline, CDR1 is SEHNR and CDR2 FQNEAQ (reference sequence). CDR3 sequence (DNA): TGTGCCAGCAGCTTAAGTCGAGGGGGAGCTTTCTTT. Translating it yields CASSLSRGGAFF.

The sample holds a few counts of this clone. The J gene is TRBJ2-1, the V gene TRBV7-6; D gene unclear. CDR1 and CDR2 from the germline V gene are SGHVS and FNYEAQ. With 10 bases removed from V and 8 bases from J, the gap between germline ends came to 18 bases. This CDR3 spans 13 amino acids. CDR3 coding DNA: TGTGCCACCTCGGATATGCCCGAGGATGAGCAGTTCTTC. This encodes CATSDMPEDEQFF. The complete variable domain, with remaining parts taken from reference TRBV7-6 and TRBJ2-1, reads GAGVSQSPRYKVTKRGQDVALRCDPISGHVSLYWYRQALGQGPEFLTYFNYEAQQDKSGLPNDRFSAERPEGSISTLTIQRTEQRDSAMYRCATSDMPEDEQFFGPGTRLTVL.

V usage is TRBV27 and J usage is TRBJ2-7; D remains ambiguous. The CDR3 is 16 residues long. The germline V and J ends were trimmed by 1 base and 0 bases, with 13 bases remaining between them. Germline V gene sequence: CDR1 MNHEY, CDR2 SMNVEV (reference sequence). CDR3 in amino acids: CASSLWAAQSSYEQYF. The CDR3 nucleotides are TGTGCCAGCAGTTTATGGGCAGCTCAAAGCTCCTACGAGCAGTACTTC.

V usage is TRBV6-6 and J usage is TRBJ2-1; maybe TRBD2 (6 bases). The V gene lost 10 bases and the J gene lost 4 bases, with 23 bases spanning the gap. The germline V gene encodes CDR1 MNHNY and CDR2 SVGAGI (reference sequence). This CDR3 has 16 amino acids. The CDR3 loop reads CATAVSPGLGYNEQFF. The DNA of the CDR3 is TGTGCCACCGCCGTTTCCCCGGGACTTGGATACAATGAGCAGTTCTTC.

The V gene is TRBV5-1, the J gene TRBJ1-1; D not resolved. CDR3 length: 15 residues. Germline V gene sequence: CDR1 SGHRS, CDR2 YFSETQ. Trimming took off 6 bases at V and 0 bases at J, with 15 bases between the two ends. The CDR3: CASNPEGLLNTEAFF. CDR3 sequence (DNA): TGCGCCAGCAATCCAGAAGGCCTACTGAACACTGAAGCTTTCTTT. Filled out from reference TRBV5-1 and TRBJ1-1, the complete variable domain reads KAGVTQTPRYLIKTRGQQVTLSCSPISGHRSVSWYQQTPGQGLQFLFEYFSETQRNKGNFPGRFSGRQFSNSRSEMNVSTLELGDSALYLCASNPEGLLNTEAFFGQGTRLTVV.

The CDR3 loop reads CASSAQGLANEKLFF. CDR3 DNA: TGTGCCAGCAGCGCCCAAGGTTTAGCTAATGAAAAACTGTTTTTT. The chain is built from TRBV9 and TRBJ1-4; D is undetermined. The germline gives CDR1 SGDLS, CDR2 YYNGEE. This CDR3 spans 15 amino acids. The V gene lost 3 bases and the J gene lost 3 bases, with 12 bases spanning the gap.

The chain is built from TRBV19 and TRBJ2-5; TRBD1 agrees at 8 bases. The J segment lost 2 bases and the V segment lost 5 bases, leaving 10 bases of the junction unmatched. In germline, CDR1 is LNHDA, CDR2 SQIVND (reference sequence). The CDR3 is 16 residues long. This CDR3 reads CASSARLGQGQETQYF. The CDR3 bases are TGTGCCAGTAGTGCACGCCTCGGACAGGGTCAAGAGACCCAGTACTTC.

The chain is built from TRBV6-5 and TRBJ1-1; TRBD1 is a possible D gene (5 bases). V lost 4 bases and J 5 bases, leaving 14 bases between the germline ends. This CDR3 comprises 14 residues. CDR1 is MNHEY, CDR2 SVGAGI, per germline. The CDR3 reads CASSSGTPGTEAFF. CDR3 coding DNA: TGTGCCAGCAGTTCCGGGACCCCGGGAACTGAAGCTTTCTTT.

The V gene is TRBV7-9, the J gene TRBJ1-2, with D possibly TRBD1 on 5 matching bases. V was cut by 2 bases and J by 4 bases, with 14 bases left in between. The CDR3 spans 15 residues. Germline assignment: CDR1 SEHNR and CDR2 FQNEAQ (reference sequence). CDR3 nucleotides: TGTGCCAGCAGCTTAACTTCAGGCAGGGTCTATGGCTACACCTTC. Protein sequence: CASSLTSGRVYGYTF.

This chain connects TRBV6-5 to TRBJ1-5, with 9 bases matching TRBD1. This CDR3 is 15 amino acids long. From germline, CDR1 is MNHEY and CDR2 SVGAGI. With V trimmed by 0 bases and J by 7 bases, 4 bases remained unmatched. The CDR3 nucleotides read TGTGCCAGCAGTTACTCTTGGACAGGGGAGCAGCCCCAGCATTTT. Its translation: CASSYSWTGEQPQHF.

This chain connects TRBV10-3 to TRBJ2-7; 9 bases match TRBD1. This CDR3 is built from 14 residues. The germline gives CDR1 ENHRY, CDR2 SYGVKD. Germline trimming cut 4 bases from V and 2 bases from J; bases unmatched to any gene: 3. The CDR3 DNA reads TGTGCCATCAGTGTCGGGACAGGGACCTACGAGCAGTACTTC. It yields the protein CAISVGTGTYEQYF.

V is TRBV19 and J is TRBJ2-2; tentatively, D is TRBD1 (5 bases). CDR1 is LNHDA, CDR2 SQIVND, per germline (reference sequence). CDR3 size: 16 residues. The V and J ends lost 1 base and 8 bases respectively, with 17 bases between them. The CDR3, as DNA: TGTGCCAGTAGTATAGGGGGCAGAACAGGAAGTGGGGAGCTGTTTTTT. It codes for CASSIGGRTGSGELFF.

The chain couples TRBV27 to TRBJ1-1; 11 nucleotides agree with TRBD1. Germline values: CDR1 MNHEY, CDR2 SMNVEV (reference sequence). The CDR3 extends over 15 amino acids. V lost 5 bases and J lost 5; bases outside the gene matches: 7. This CDR3 reads CASSPGTGGRTEAFF. The DNA of the CDR3 is TGTGCCAGCAGTCCCGGGACAGGGGGAAGGACTGAAGCTTTCTTT.

V usage is TRBV10-3 and J usage is TRBJ2-5; no reliable D call. The CDR3 covers 17 residues. V lost 0 bases and J 5 bases, leaving 19 bases between the germline ends. Per germline, CDR1 ENHRY and CDR2 SYGVKD. Here the CDR3 reads CAISESVGQVIFETQYF. The CDR3 DNA reads as TGTGCCATCAGTGAGTCGGTTGGGCAGGTTATCTTCGAGACCCAGTACTTC.

The chain is built from TRBV4-2 and TRBJ1-1; TRBD1 matches at 8 bases. CDR1 LGHNA and CDR2 YNFKEQ come from the germline V gene. The CDR3 sequence is 15 residues long. The J segment lost 1 base and the V segment lost 2 bases, leaving 3 bases of the junction unmatched. In DNA form, the CDR3 reads TGTGCCAGCAGCCAACAACAGGGGGGGAACACTGAAGCTTTCTTT. It translates to CASSQQQGGNTEAFF.

The chain joins TRBV6-1 to TRBJ1-3, with 11 bases that match TRBD1. V gave up 2 bases and J gave up 7 bases; unmatched junction bases: 4. Germline V gene lookup returns CDR1 MNHNS and CDR2 SASEGT. This CDR3 region has 15 residues. Written as DNA, the CDR3 is TGTGCCAGCAGTGAACCAGGGACAGGGGGTAACACCATATATTTT. It encodes CASSEPGTGGNTIYF.

V and J are TRBV2 and TRBJ1-2; TRBD1 matches at 11 bases. CDR3 length equals 16 residues. Germline assignment: CDR1 SNHLY and CDR2 FYNNEI. V trimming: 6 bases; J trimming: 3 bases; junction bases outside the gene matches: 9. The CDR3 DNA follows: TGTGCCAGCAGATACACCGGACAGGGGGCCGACTATGGCTACACCTTC. It encodes CASRYTGQGADYGYTF.

The rearrangement uses TRBV2 and TRBJ2-5, with 10 bases aligning to TRBD2. This CDR3 is built from 16 residues. V lost 1 base, J lost 6 bases, and 8 bases stayed unmatched. CDR1 SNHLY and CDR2 FYNNEI come from the germline V gene. Here the CDR3 DNA reads TGTGCCAGCAGTGAAGTGGCTAGCGGGAGTGAAAAGACCCAGTACTTC. Protein product: CASSEVASGSEKTQYF.

As regards this clone: The junction departs from germline at one end; a sequencing error may be responsible. The V and J genes are TRBV6-1 and TRBJ1-6; D is uncertain. This CDR3 comprises 19 residues. Germline CDR1 reads MNHNS; CDR2 reads SASEGT. DNA of the CDR3: TGTGCCAACAGTGAAGAAGGGTCAGCCTTCTTCTCCTATAATTCACCCCTCCACTTT. Translation gives CANSEEGSAFFSYNSPLHF.

Note on this clone: The DNA is left out, because the CDR3 cannot be placed on it with certainty; the CDR3 is given as TCRdb lists it. J is TRBJ2-7 and V is TRBV5-5; TRBD2 is taken as the D call from the table, unchecked against the DNA. The CDR3 length equals 14 residues, ends included. Per germline, CDR1 SGHKS and CDR2 YYEKEE (reference sequence). CDR3 region: CASSSSGGYGEQYF.

This clone was seen just once. This chain uses TRBV11-2 with TRBJ1-1; 7 bases map to TRBD1. The junction had 8 bases not matched to a gene; V was cut back by 4 bases and J by 6 bases. The CDR3 has 14 residues. Germline V gene lookup returns CDR1 SGHAT and CDR2 FQNNGV. For the CDR3, the DNA is TGTGCCAGCAGCTCTCCGAGCAGGGGGTCTGAAGCTTTCTTT. It codes for CASSSPSRGSEAFF.